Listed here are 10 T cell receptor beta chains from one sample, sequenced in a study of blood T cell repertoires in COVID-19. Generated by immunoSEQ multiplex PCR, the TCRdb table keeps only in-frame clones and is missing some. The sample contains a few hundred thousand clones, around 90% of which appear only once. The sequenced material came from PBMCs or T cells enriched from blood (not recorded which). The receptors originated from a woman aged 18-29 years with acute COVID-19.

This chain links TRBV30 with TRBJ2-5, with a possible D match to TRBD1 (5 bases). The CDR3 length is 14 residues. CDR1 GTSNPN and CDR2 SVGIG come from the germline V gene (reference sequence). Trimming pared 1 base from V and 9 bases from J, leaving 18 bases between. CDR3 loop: CAWSAIGHPRAQYF. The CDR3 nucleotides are TGTGCCTGGAGTGCGATTGGACACCCCCGGGCCCAGTACTTC. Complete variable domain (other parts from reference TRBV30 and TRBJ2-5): SQTIHQWPATLVQPVGSPLSLECTVEGTSNPNLYWYRQAAGRGLQLLFYSVGIGQISSEVPQNLSASRPQDRQFILSSKKLLLSDSGFYLCAWSAIGHPRAQYFGPGTRLLVL.

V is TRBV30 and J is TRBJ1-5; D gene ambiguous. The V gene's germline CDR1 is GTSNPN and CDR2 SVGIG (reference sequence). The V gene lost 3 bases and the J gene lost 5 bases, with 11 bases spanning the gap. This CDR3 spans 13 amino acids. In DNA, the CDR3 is TGTGCCTGGAGCCCGAGGGAAGATCAGCCCCAGCATTTT. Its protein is CAWSPREDQPQHF.

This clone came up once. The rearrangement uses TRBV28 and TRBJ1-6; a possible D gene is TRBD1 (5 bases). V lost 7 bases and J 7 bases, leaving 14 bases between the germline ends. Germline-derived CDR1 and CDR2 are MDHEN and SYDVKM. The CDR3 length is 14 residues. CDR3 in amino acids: CASTTGRVNSPLHF. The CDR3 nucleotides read TGTGCCAGCACCACTGGCAGGGTCAATTCACCCCTCCACTTT.

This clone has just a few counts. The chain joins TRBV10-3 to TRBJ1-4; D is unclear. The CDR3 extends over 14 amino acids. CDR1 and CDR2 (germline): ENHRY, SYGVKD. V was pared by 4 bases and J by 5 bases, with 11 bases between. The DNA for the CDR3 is TGTGCCATCAGTGGTGGCGGGGAGAATGAAAAACTGTTTTTT. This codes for CAISGGGENEKLFF.

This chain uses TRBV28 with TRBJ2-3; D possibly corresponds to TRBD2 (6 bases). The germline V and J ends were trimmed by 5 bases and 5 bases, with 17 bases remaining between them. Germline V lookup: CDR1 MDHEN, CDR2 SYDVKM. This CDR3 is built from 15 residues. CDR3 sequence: CASSPMWGERDTQYF. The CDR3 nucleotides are TGTGCCAGCAGTCCGATGTGGGGGGAGCGAGATACGCAGTATTTT.

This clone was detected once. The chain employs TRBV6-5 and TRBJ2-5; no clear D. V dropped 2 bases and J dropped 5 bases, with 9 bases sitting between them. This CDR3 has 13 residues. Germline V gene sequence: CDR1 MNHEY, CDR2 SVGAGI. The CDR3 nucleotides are TGTGCCAGCAGTTACGGCTCGCTGGAGACCCAGTACTTC. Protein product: CASSYGSLETQYF.

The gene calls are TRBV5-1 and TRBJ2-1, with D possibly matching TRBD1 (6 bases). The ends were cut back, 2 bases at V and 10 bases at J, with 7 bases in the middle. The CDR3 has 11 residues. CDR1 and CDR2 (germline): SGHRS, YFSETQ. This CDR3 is CASSLGGEQFF. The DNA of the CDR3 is TGCGCCAGCAGCTTAGGGGGAGAGCAGTTCTTC. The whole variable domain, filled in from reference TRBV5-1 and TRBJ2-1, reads KAGVTQTPRYLIKTRGQQVTLSCSPISGHRSVSWYQQTPGQGLQFLFEYFSETQRNKGNFPGRFSGRQFSNSRSEMNVSTLELGDSALYLCASSLGGEQFFGPGTRLTVL.

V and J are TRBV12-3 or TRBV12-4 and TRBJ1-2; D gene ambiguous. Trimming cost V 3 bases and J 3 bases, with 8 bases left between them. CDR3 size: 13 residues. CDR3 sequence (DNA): TGTGCCAGCAGTTTTGAGGGCGACTATGGCTACACCTTC. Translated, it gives CASSFEGDYGYTF.

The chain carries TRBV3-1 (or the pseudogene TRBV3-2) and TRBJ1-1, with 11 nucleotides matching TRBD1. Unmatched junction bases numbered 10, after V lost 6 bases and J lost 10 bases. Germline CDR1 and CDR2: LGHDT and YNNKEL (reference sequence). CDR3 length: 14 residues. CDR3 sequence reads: CASSQGTGGNTAFF. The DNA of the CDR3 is TGTGCCAGCAGTCAGGGGACAGGGGGTAATACAGCTTTCTTT.

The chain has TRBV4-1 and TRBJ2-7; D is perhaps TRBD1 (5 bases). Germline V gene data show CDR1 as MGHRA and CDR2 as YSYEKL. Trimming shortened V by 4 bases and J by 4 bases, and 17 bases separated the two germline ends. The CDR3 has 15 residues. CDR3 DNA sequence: TGCGCCAGCAGCCCCCCCAAGGGGTCCCCTTACGAGCAGTACTTC. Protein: CASSPPKGSPYEQYF.